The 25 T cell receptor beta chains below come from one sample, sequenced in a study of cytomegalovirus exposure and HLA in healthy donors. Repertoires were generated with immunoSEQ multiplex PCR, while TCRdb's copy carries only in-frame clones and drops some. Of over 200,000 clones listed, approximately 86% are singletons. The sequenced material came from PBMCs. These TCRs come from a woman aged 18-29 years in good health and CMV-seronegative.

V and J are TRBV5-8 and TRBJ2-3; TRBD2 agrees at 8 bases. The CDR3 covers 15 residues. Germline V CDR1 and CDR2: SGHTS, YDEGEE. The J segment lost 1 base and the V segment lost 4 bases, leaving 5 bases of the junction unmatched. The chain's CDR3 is CASSPAGVGTDTQYF. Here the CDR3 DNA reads TGTGCCAGCAGCCCAGCGGGGGTAGGCACAGATACGCAGTATTTT.

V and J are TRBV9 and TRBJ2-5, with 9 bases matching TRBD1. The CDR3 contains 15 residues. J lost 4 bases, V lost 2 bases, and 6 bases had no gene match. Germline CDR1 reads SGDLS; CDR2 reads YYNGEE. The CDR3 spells CASSVEQGAGETQYF. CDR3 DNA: TGTGCCAGCAGCGTCGAACAGGGGGCGGGAGAGACCCAGTACTTC.

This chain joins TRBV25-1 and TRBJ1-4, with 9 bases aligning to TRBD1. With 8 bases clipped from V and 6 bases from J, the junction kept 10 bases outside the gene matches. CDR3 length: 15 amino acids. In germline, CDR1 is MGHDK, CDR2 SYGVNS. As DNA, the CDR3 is TGTGCCAGCGGCTACGGGACAGGGAGAGATGAAAAACTGTTTTTT. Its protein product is CASGYGTGRDEKLFF.

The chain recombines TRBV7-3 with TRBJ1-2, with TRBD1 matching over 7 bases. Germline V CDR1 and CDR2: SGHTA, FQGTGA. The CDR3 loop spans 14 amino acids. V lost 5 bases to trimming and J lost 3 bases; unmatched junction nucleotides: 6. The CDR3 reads CASSAQGGDYGYTF. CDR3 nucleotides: TGTGCCAGCAGCGCGCAGGGGGGAGACTATGGCTACACCTTC.

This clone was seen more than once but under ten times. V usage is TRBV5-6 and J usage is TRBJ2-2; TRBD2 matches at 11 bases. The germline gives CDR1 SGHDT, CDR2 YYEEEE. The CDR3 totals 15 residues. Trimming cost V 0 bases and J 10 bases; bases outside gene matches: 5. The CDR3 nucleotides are TGTGCCAGCAGCTTGGCCCTAGCGGGAGGAGAGGAGCTGTTTTTT. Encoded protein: CASSLALAGGEELFF.

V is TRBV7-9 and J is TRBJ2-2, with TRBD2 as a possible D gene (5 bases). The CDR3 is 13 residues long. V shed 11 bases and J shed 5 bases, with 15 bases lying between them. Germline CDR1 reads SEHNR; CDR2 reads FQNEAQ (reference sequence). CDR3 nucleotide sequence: TGTGCCTCCGGGATGACGAGTACCGGGGAGCTGTTTTTT. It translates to CASGMTSTGELFF.

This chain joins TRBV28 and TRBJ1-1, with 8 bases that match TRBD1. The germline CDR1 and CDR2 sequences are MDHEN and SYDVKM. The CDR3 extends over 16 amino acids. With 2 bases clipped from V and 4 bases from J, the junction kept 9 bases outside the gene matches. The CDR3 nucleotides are TGTGCCAGCAGTTTAACCCAGGGGGCAGAATCCACTGAAGCTTTCTTT. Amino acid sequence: CASSLTQGAESTEAFF.

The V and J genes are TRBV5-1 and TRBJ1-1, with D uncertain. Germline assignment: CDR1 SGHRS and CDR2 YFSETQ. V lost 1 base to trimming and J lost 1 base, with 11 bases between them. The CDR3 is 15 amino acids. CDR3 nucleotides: TGCGCCAGCAGCTTGACCCCTAGAAAGAACACTGAAGCTTTCTTT. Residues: CASSLTPRKNTEAFF.

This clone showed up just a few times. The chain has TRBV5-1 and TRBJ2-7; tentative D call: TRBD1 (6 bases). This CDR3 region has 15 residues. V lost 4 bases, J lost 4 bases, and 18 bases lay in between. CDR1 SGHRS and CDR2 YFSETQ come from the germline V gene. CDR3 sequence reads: CASSDTGQRPYEQYF. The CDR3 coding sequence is TGCGCCAGCAGCGATACCGGACAGAGACCGTACGAGCAGTACTTC.

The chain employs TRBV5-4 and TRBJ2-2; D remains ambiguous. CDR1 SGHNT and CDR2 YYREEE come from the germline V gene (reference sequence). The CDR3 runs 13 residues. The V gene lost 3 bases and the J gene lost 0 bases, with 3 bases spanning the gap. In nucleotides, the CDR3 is TGTGCCAGCAGCTCCGCGAACACCGGGGAGCTGTTTTTT. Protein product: CASSSANTGELFF.

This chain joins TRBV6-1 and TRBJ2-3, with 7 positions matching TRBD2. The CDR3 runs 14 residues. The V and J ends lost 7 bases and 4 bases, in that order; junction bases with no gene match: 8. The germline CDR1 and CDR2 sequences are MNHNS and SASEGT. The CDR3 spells CASTAGEASDTQYF. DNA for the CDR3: TGTGCCAGCACGGCGGGAGAAGCCTCAGATACGCAGTATTTT.

The CDR3 spells CASSQRAVSSGSFHEQYF. Here the CDR3 DNA reads TGCGCCAGCAGCCAACGCGCGGTTTCTAGCGGGAGTTTCCACGAGCAGTACTTC. The chain is built from TRBV4-1 and TRBJ2-7, with TRBD2 identical over 10 bases. The CDR3 spans 18 residues. Germline values: CDR1 MGHRA, CDR2 YSYEKL. Trimming cost V 2 bases and J 5 bases; bases outside gene matches: 15.

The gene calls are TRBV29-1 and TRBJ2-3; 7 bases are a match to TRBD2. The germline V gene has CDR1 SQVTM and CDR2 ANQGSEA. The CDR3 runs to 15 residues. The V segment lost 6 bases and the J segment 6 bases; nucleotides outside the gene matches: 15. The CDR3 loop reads CSVGGTELTTDTQYF. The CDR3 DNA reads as TGCAGCGTGGGGGGGACGGAGTTAACCACGGATACGCAGTATTTT.

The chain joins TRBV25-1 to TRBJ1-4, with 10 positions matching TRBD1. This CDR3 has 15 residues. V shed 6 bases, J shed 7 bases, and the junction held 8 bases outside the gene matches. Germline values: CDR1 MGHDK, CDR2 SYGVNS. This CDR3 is CASRDRGDLGEKLFF. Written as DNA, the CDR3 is TGTGCCAGCAGGGACAGGGGGGACTTGGGTGAAAAACTGTTTTTT.

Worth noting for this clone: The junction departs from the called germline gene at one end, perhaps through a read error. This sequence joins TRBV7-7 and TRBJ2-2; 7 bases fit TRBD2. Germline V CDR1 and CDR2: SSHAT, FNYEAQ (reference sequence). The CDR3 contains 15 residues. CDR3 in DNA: TGTGCTAGCAGCTTAGACGGCGGGGGCACCGGGGAGCTGTTTTTT. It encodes CASSLDGGGTGELFF.

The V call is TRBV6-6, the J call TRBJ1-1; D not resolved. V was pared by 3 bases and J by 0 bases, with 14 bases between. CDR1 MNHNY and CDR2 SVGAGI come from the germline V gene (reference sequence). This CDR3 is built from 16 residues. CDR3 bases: TGTGCCAGCAGTTATCCAGAGAACAGTATGAACACTGAAGCTTTCTTT. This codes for CASSYPENSMNTEAFF.

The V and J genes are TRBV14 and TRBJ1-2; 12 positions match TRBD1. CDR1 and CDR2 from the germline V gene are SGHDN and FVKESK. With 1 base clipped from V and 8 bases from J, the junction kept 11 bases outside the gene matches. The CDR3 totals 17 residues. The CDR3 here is CASSQAGGQGALRGYTF. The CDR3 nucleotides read TGTGCCAGCAGCCAAGCTGGGGGACAGGGGGCTCTTCGCGGCTACACCTTC.

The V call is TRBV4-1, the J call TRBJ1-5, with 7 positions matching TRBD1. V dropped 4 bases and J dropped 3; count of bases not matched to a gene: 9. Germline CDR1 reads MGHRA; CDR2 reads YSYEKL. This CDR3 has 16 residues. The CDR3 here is CASSPRMGQLNQPQHF. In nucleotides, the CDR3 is TGCGCCAGCAGCCCCCGGATGGGACAGCTCAATCAGCCCCAGCATTTT.

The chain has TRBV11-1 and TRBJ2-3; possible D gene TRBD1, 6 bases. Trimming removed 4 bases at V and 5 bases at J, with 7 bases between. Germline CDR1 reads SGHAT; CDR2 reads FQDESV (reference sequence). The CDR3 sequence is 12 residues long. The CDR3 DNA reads TGTGCCAGCAGCTCAGGGGAAGATACGCAGTATTTT. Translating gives CASSSGEDTQYF.

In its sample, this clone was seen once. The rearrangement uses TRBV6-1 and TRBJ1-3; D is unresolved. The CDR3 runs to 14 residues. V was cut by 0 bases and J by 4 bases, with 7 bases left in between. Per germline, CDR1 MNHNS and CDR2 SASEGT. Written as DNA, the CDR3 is TGTGCCAGCAGTGAAGCGTCCAGAGGAAACACCATATATTTT. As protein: CASSEASRGNTIYF.

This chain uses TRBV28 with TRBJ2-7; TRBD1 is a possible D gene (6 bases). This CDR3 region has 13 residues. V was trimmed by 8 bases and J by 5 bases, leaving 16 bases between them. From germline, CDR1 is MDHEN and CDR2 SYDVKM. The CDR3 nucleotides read TGTGCCAGCCGTCAACAGGGCGATCACGAGCAGTACTTC. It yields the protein CASRQQGDHEQYF.

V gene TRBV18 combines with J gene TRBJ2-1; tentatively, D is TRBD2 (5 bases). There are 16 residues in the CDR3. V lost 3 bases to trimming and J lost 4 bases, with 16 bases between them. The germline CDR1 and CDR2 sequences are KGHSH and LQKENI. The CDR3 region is CASSPREEAGYNEQFF. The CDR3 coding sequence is TGTGCCAGCTCACCCCGCGAGGAGGCAGGATACAATGAGCAGTTCTTC. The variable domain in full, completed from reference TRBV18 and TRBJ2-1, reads NAGVMQNPRHLVRRRGQEARLRCSPMKGHSHVYWYRQLPEEGLKFMVYLQKENIIDESGMPKERFSAEFPKEGPSILRIQQVVRGDSAAYFCASSPREEAGYNEQFFGPGTRLTVL.

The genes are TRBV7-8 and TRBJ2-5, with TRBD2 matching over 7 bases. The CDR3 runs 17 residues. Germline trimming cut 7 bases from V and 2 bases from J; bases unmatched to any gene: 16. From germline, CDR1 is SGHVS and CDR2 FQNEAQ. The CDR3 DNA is TGTGCCAGCAACGAAGAACGGGTGGCGGGAGTGCAAGAGACCCAGTACTTC. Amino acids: CASNEERVAGVQETQYF.

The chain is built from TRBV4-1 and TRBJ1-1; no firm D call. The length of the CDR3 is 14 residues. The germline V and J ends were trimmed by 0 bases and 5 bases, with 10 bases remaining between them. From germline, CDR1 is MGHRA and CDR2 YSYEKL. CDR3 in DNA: TGCGCCAGCAGCCAAGAAGGAGGTAGAACTGAAGCTTTCTTT. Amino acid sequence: CASSQEGGRTEAFF.

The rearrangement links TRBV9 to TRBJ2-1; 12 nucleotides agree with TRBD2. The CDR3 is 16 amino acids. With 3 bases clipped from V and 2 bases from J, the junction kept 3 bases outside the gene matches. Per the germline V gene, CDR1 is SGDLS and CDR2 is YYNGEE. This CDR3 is CASSGGLAGAYNEQFF. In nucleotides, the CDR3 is TGTGCCAGCAGCGGGGGACTAGCGGGCGCCTACAATGAGCAGTTCTTC.